The 14 T cell receptor beta chains listed next were all sequenced from one sample in a study of blood T cell repertoires in COVID-19. The protocol was immunoSEQ multiplex PCR, while the TCRdb copy is restricted to in-frame clones and leaves out a portion. The data contain 150,000 to 160,000 clones, approximately 80% of them seen just once; the ten biggest clones take up about 12%. Source material: peripheral blood. The receptors derive from a woman aged 55 to 70 with COVID-19, enrolled during active disease.

The chain combines TRBV7-3 with TRBJ2-1, with D possibly matching TRBD1 (5 bases). This CDR3 has 13 residues. Germline assignment: CDR1 SGHTA and CDR2 FQGTGA. The V gene lost 5 bases and the J gene lost 7 bases, with 12 bases spanning the gap. The CDR3 is CASSLFPGNEQFF. The DNA of the CDR3 is TGTGCCAGCAGCCTCTTCCCAGGGAATGAGCAGTTCTTC. The variable domain in full, completed from reference TRBV7-3 and TRBJ2-1, reads GAGVSQTPSNKVTEKGKYVELRCDPISGHTALYWYRQSLGQGPEFLIYFQGTGAADDSGLPNDRFFAVRPEGSVSTLKIQRTERGDSAVYLCASSLFPGNEQFFGPGTRLTVL.

With respect to this clone: Other nucleotide sequences from this sample produce the same CDR3. The chain carries TRBV5-1 and TRBJ1-1; D gene ambiguous. Germline CDR1 reads SGHRS; CDR2 reads YFSETQ. V was pared by 7 bases and J by 1 base, with 11 bases between. The length of the CDR3 is 13 residues. The CDR3 reads CASSPLSNTEAFF. The CDR3 coding sequence is TGCGCCAGCTCCCCCCTTTCGAACACTGAAGCTTTCTTT.

CDR3 amino acids: CASSQGPEGGQFRNTIYF. The CDR3 bases are TGCGCCAGCAGCCAAGGTCCGGAGGGGGGGCAATTCAGAAACACCATATATTTT. The genes are TRBV4-1 and TRBJ1-3, with a weak D call TRBD1 (6 bases). The CDR3 is made up of 18 amino acids. From germline, CDR1 is MGHRA and CDR2 YSYEKL. Trimming pared 1 base from V and 5 bases from J, leaving 21 bases between.

This clone turned up a few times. The rearrangement links TRBV5-1 to TRBJ2-2; the match to TRBD1 covers 9 bases. The V gene end was trimmed by 0 bases and the J gene end by 13 bases; junction bases not matched to a gene: 10. The CDR3 length is 15 residues. Looked up from germline, CDR1 is SGHRS and CDR2 is YFSETQ. The CDR3 DNA follows: TGCGCCAGCAGCTTGGTACCACAGGGGGCGAGGAGGCTGTTTTTT. It encodes CASSLVPQGARRLFF.

The chain has TRBV11-3 and TRBJ2-5; TRBD2 matches at 12 bases. Germline-derived CDR1 and CDR2 are SGHNT and YENEEA. CDR3 length: 16 amino acids. The V gene end was trimmed by 5 bases and the J gene end by 5 bases; junction bases not matched to a gene: 9. The CDR3 coding sequence is TGTGCCAGCAGCCGGGGGCTAGCGGGAGGGTCTGAGACCCAGTACTTC. Amino acids: CASSRGLAGGSETQYF.

The sample holds a few counts of this clone. This chain connects TRBV6-5 to TRBJ2-1, with D possibly being TRBD2 (6 bases). The CDR3 runs 14 residues. Between the trimmed V and J ends, which lost 6 bases and 4 bases, there was a span of 13 bases. Looked up from germline, CDR1 is MNHEY and CDR2 is SVGAGI. CDR3 in DNA: TGTGCCAGCAGCGGGAGTTCGGGATACAATGAGCAGTTCTTC. Translated, it gives CASSGSSGYNEQFF.

The chain links TRBV11-3 to TRBJ2-1; TRBD2 is a possible D gene (6 bases). Trimming took off 5 bases at V and 9 bases at J, with 17 bases between the two ends. In germline, CDR1 is SGHNT, CDR2 YENEEA. The CDR3 contains 14 residues. The CDR3 protein is CASSPARGTGEQFF. The CDR3, as DNA: TGTGCCAGCAGCCCCGCCCGGGGGACGGGTGAGCAGTTCTTC.

The chain couples TRBV5-8 to TRBJ2-2, with 7 nucleotides matching TRBD1. The CDR3 extends over 16 amino acids. The ends lost 4 bases at V and 1 base at J; junction bases unmatched: 7. Looked up from germline, CDR1 is SGHTS and CDR2 is YDEGEE. The CDR3 sequence: CASSRTGTVNTGELFF. Written as DNA, the CDR3 is TGTGCCAGCAGCCGAACCGGGACAGTGAACACCGGGGAGCTGTTTTTT.

The chain combines TRBV11-2 with TRBJ2-3; D may be TRBD2 (6 bases). V lost 1 base, J lost 2 bases, and 10 bases lay in between. Germline-derived CDR1 and CDR2 are SGHAT and FQNNGV. The CDR3 is made up of 15 amino acids. The CDR3 DNA is TGTGCCAGCAGCTTAGTCGGGGGAACCACAGATACGCAGTATTTT. This codes for CASSLVGGTTDTQYF.

The chain carries TRBV7-3 and TRBJ2-2; D is uncertain. The germline V gene has CDR1 SGHTA and CDR2 FQGTGA. The CDR3 runs to 13 residues. Between the trimmed V and J ends, which lost 5 bases and 6 bases, there was a span of 10 bases. As DNA, the CDR3 is TGTGCCAGCAGCCTCCCTTCCCCCGGGGAGCTGTTTTTT. Its protein is CASSLPSPGELFF.

The V call is TRBV5-1, the J call TRBJ2-6; 7 positions agree with TRBD1. CDR3 length equals 14 residues. V was clipped by 1 base and J by 11 bases; unmatched bases: 6. Per germline, CDR1 SGHRS and CDR2 YFSETQ. This chain's CDR3 is CASSLSGQPYVLTF. DNA of the CDR3: TGCGCCAGCAGCTTGTCGGGACAGCCCTACGTCCTGACTTTC.

This clone was counted a few times. The chain employs TRBV5-1 and TRBJ2-2, with D unclear. The V gene lost 7 bases and the J gene lost 4 bases, with 14 bases spanning the gap. Germline CDR1 and CDR2: SGHRS and YFSETQ. The CDR3 sequence is 14 residues long. CDR3 bases: TGCGCCAGCGGTACTACATCGGCCACCGGGGAGCTGTTTTTT. Translation gives CASGTTSATGELFF.

The genes are TRBV5-1 and TRBJ2-3, with D possibly TRBD1 on 5 matching bases. The CDR3 spans 15 residues. Trimming cost V 2 bases and J 0 bases, with 10 bases left between them. Germline lookup yields CDR1 SGHRS and CDR2 YFSETQ. The CDR3 nucleotides read TGCGCCAGCAGCTTTGACAGATCTAGCACAGATACGCAGTATTTT. This gives the protein CASSFDRSSTDTQYF.

The rearrangement links TRBV19 to TRBJ2-1; D remains unclear. Germline lookup yields CDR1 LNHDA and CDR2 SQIVND (reference sequence). V was cut by 2 bases and J by 8 bases, with 16 bases left in between. This CDR3 is built from 15 residues. The CDR3 loop is CASSINPSTPHEQFF. The CDR3, as DNA: TGTGCCAGTAGTATAAACCCTAGTACTCCCCATGAGCAGTTCTTC.